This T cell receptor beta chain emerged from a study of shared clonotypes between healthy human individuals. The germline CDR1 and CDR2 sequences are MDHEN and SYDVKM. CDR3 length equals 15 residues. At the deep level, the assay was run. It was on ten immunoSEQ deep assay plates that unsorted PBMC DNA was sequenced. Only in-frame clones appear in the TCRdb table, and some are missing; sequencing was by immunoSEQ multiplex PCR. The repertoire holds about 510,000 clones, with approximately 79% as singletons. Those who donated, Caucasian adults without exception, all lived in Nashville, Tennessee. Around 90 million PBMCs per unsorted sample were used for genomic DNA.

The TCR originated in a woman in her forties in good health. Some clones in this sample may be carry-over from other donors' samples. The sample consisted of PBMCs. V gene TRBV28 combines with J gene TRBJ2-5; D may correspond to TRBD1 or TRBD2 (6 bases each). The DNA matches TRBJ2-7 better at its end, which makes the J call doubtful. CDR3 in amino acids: CASARGAGPPYEQYF. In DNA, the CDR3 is TGTGCCAGCGCAAGGGGGGCAGGTCCCCCCTACGAGCAGTACTTC.